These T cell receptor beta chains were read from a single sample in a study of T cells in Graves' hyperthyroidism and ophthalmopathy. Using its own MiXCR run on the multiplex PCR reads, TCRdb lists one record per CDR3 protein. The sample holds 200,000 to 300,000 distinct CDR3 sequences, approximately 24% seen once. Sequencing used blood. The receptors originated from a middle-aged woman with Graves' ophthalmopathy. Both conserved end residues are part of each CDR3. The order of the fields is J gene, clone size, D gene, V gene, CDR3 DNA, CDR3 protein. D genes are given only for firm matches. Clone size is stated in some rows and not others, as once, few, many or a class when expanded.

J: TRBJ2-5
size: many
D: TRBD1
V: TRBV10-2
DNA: TGCGCCAGCACCCGGACAGGGTTCGGGGTAGAGACCCAGTACTTC
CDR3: CASTRTGFGVETQYF

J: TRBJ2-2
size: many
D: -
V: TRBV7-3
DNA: TGTGCCAGCAGCTTACGACAGACTAACACCGGGGAGCTGTTTTTT
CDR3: CASSLRQTNTGELFF

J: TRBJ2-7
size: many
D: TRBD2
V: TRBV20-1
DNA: TGCAGTGCCCCACCGGGACTAACACAGGTCGAGCAGTACTTC
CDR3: CSAPPGLTQVEQYF

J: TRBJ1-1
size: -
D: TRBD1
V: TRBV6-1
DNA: TGTGCCAGCAGCGAGATAACAGGGGGCCATGTGAACACTGAAGCTTTCTTT
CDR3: CASSEITGGHVNTEAFF

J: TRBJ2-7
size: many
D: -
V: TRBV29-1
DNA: TGCAGCGTCCCCGTCGGGGAAACTTACGAGCAGTACTTC
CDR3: CSVPVGETYEQYF

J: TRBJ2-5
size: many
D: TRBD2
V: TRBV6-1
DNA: TGTGCCAGCAGTAAAGTAGCGGGAGGGCCCAAAGAGACCCAGTACTTC
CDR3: CASSKVAGGPKETQYF

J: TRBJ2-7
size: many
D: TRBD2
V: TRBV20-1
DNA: TGCAGTGCTGAGCTACTAGCGGAGACCTACGAGCAGTACTTC
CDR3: CSAELLAETYEQYF

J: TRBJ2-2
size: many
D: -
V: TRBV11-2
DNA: TGTGCCAGCAGCTTAGAATACACCGGGGAGCTGTTTTTT
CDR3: CASSLEYTGELFF

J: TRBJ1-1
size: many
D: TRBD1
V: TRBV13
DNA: TGTGCCAGCAGCTACAATCCTCGACAGGGGGCCATGAACACTGAAGCTTTCTTT
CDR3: CASSYNPRQGAMNTEAFF

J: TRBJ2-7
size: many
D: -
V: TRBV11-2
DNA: TGTGCCAGCAGCTTAGTAGGAAGAGCACCCGTCTCCTACGAGCAGTACTTC
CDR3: CASSLVGRAPVSYEQYF

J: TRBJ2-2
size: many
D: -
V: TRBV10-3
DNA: TGTGCCATCAGTGTGACCGAGAACACCGGGGAGCTGTTTTTT
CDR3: CAISVTENTGELFF